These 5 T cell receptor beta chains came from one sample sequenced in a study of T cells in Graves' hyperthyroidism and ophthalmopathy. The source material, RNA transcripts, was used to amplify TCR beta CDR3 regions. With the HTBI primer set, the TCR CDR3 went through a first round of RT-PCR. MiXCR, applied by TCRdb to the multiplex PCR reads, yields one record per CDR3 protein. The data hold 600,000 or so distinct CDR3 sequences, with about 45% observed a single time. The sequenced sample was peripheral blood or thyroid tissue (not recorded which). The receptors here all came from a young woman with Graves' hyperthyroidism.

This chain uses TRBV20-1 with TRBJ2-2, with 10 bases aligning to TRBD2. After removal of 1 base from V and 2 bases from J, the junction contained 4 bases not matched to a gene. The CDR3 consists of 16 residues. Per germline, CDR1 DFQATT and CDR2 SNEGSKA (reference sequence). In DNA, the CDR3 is TGCAGTGCTAGAGCTAGCGGGAGTACCAACACCGGGGAGCTGTTTTTT. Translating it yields CSARASGSTNTGELFF.

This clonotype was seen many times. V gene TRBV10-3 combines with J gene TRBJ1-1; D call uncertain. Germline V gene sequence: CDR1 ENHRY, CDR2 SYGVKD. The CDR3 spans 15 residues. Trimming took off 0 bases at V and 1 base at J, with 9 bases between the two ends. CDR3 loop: CAISESPGGNTEAFF. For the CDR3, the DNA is TGTGCCATCAGTGAGTCCCCAGGAGGGAACACTGAAGCTTTCTTT.

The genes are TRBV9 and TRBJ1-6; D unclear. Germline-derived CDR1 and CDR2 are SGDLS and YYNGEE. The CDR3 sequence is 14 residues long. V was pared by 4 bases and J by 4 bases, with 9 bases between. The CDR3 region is CASSRGDYNSPLHF. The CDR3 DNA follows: TGTGCCAGCAGCCGAGGAGATTATAATTCACCCCTCCACTTT.

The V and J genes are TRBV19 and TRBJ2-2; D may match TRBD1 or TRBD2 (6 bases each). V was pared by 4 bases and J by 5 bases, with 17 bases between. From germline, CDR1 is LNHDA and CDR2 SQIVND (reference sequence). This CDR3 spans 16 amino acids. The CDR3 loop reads CASSTDGGASTGELFF. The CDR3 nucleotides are TGTGCCAGTAGTACCGACGGGGGCGCAAGTACCGGGGAGCTGTTTTTT.

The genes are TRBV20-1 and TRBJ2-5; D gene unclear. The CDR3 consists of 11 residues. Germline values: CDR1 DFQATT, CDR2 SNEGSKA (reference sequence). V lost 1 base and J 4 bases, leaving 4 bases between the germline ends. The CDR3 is CSARAAETQYF. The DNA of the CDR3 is TGCAGTGCTAGAGCGGCAGAGACCCAGTACTTC.